This T cell receptor (beta chain) stems from a study of cytomegalovirus exposure and HLA in healthy donors. Germline CDR1 SGHRS, CDR2 YFSETQ. The V end was cut by 4 bases, the J end by 2 bases, with 14 bases between. This CDR3 spans 15 amino acids. The PCR had 60 Vbeta and 13 Jbeta primers. Repertoires were generated with immunoSEQ multiplex PCR, while TCRdb's copy carries only in-frame clones and drops some. The sample contains under 200,000 clones, roughly 80% of which appear only once. The sample taken for sequencing was PBMCs. The source of this sequence is a young woman in good health and CMV-seronegative. V is TRBV5-1 and J is TRBJ2-3; the D is unclear. CDR3 sequence: CASSPFGFNTDTQYF. For the CDR3, the DNA is TGCGCCAGCAGCCCTTTCGGGTTTAACACAGATACGCAGTATTTT.